This T cell receptor beta chain is from a study of cytomegalovirus exposure and HLA in healthy donors. Study at large: Genotyping showed around 80% of almost 400 donors falling in the Caucasian-associated ancestry cluster.

This clone has more than one count but fewer than ten. Healthy bone marrow donors made up the donors. Although they were nominally healthy when sampled, donors likely had unrecorded immune exposures. PCR amplification relied on 60 Vbeta primers (plus 13 Jbeta primers). Generated by immunoSEQ multiplex PCR, the TCRdb table keeps only in-frame clones and is missing some. There are approximately 80,000 clones in the sample; around three fifths occur only once, and over 12% lies in the top ten. This CDR3 spans 14 amino acids. CDR1 and CDR2 from the germline V gene are MDHEN and SYDVKM. V lost 6 bases and J lost 7; bases outside the gene matches: 11.

This clonotype was obtained from a woman aged 35 to 49 in good health and CMV-seropositive. The chain carries TRBV28 and TRBJ1-2, with 7 bases fitting TRBD1. Sequencing was carried out using PBMCs. The CDR3 sequence is CASRMTGKAGGYTF. CDR3 DNA: TGTGCCAGCAGGATGACAGGGAAAGCGGGTGGCTACACCTTC.